This T cell receptor beta chain was captured in a study of blood T cell repertoires in COVID-19. CDR1 LGHDT and CDR2 YNNKEL come from the germline V gene (reference sequence). With V trimmed by 0 bases and J by 2 bases, 1 base remained unmatched. This CDR3 has 14 amino acids. Data came from immunoSEQ multiplex PCR; TCRdb stores just in-frame clones and leaves some out. The table records about 230,000 clones, 70% to 90% of them present only once. Sequencing was performed on peripheral blood. This clonotype originated in a man between 50 and 59 years old with COVID-19, enrolled during active disease. The chain recombines TRBV3-1 (or the pseudogene TRBV3-2) with TRBJ2-7, with 7 bases aligning to TRBD2. CDR3 loop: CASSQEGGTYEQYF. The CDR3 nucleotides read TGTGCCAGCAGCCAAGAGGGGGGGACCTACGAGCAGTACTTC.